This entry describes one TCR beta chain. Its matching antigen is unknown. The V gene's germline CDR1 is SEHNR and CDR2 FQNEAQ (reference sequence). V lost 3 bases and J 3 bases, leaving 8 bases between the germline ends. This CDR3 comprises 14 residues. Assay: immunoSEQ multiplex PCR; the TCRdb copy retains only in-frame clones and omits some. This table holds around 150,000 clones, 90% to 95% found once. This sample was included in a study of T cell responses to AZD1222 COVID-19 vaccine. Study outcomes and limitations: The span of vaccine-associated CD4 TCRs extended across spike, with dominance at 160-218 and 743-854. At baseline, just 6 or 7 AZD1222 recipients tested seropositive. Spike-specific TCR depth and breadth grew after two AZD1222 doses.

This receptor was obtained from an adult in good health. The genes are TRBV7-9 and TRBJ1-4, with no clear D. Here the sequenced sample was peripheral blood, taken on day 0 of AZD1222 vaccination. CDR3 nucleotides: TGTGCCAGCAGCTTCGAGGCCGCTAATGAAAAACTGTTTTTT. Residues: CASSFEAANEKLFF.